This T cell receptor beta chain was recorded in a study of regulatory T cells in long-lasting Graves disease. This clonotype showed up just a few times. A read error is possible here, since a much larger clone lies one base away. Time point indicated: newly diagnosed GD, antithyroid drugs for less than 3 months. The TCR library was made from RNA extracted from PBMCs. According to the study, TCR beta libraries were built with iRepertoire HTBI primers and CDR3-region Arm-PCR. TCRdb re-analysed the multiplex PCR reads in MiXCR, keeping a single row per CDR3 protein. The sample lists fewer than 500,000 distinct CDR3 sequences; about 17% were seen once. The CDR3 is made up of 14 amino acids. Germline CDR1 SGHAT, CDR2 FQNNGV. The same data also went into a second study, on T cells in Graves' hyperthyroidism and ophthalmopathy.

This receptor was taken from a man aged 40-49 years with Graves disease. The J gene is TRBJ2-5, the V gene TRBV11-2, with D perhaps matching TRBD1 (7 bases). The material sequenced was peripheral blood mononuclear cells (PBMCs), taken at new diagnosis, from a patient treated with antithyroid drugs. DNA for the CDR3: TGTGCCAGCAGCTTGACAGGGAGGTCTGGGACCCGGTACTTC. Encoded protein: CASSLTGRSGTRYF. The variable domain in full, completed from reference TRBV11-2 and TRBJ2-5, reads EAGVAQSPRYKIIEKRQSVAFWCNPISGHATLYWYQQILGQGPKLLIQFQNNGVVDDSQLPKDRFSAERLKGVDSTLKIQPAKLEDSAVYLCASSLTGRSGTRYFGPGTRLLVL.